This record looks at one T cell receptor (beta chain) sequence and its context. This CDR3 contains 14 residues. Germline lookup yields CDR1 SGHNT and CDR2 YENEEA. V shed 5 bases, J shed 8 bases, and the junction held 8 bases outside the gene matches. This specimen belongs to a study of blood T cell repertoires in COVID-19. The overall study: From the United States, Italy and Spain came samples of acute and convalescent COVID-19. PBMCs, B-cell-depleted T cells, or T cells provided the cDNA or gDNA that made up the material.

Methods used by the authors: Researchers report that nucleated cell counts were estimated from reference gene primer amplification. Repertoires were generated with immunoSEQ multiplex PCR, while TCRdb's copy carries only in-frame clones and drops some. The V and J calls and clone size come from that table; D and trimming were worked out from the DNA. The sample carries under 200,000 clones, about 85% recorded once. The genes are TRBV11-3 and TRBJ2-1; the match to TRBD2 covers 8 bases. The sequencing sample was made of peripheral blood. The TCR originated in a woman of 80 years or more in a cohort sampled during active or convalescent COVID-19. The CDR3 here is CASSPGGARDEQFF. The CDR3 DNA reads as TGTGCCAGCAGCCCCGGGGGGGCTAGAGATGAGCAGTTCTTC.